The 9 T cell receptor beta chains below all came from one sample that was sequenced in a study of Graves' ophthalmopathy and Graves' hyperthyroidism. The authors amplified TCR beta CDR3 regions, and they did so from RNA transcripts for repertoire sequencing. HTBI primers served in a first-round RT-PCR, which a second-round multiplex PCR followed. A single record per CDR3 protein comes from TCRdb applying MiXCR to the multiplex PCR reads. The repertoire includes 660,000 or so distinct CDR3 sequences, about 41% of them detected once, and roughly 3% sits in the top ten. What was sequenced was peripheral blood. Source of these receptors: an adult man with Graves' ophthalmopathy.

CDR3 coding DNA: TGCAGCGTTGAGGGGATAGATTATTTCTTT. This encodes CSVEGIDYFF. The chain uses TRBV29-1 and TRBJ1-1, with no clear D. Germline V gives CDR1 SQVTM, CDR2 ANQGSEA. V gave up 3 bases and J gave up 13 bases, with 12 bases separating them. CDR3 size: 10 residues.

The gene calls are TRBV5-1 and TRBJ2-7; D gene unclear. Germline CDR1 reads SGHRS; CDR2 reads YFSETQ. V dropped 4 bases and J dropped 5 bases, with 10 bases sitting between them. The CDR3 totals 12 residues. The CDR3, as DNA: TGCGCCAGCAGCGCAGAACAACACGAGCAGTACTTC. Translating gives CASSAEQHEQYF.

This clonotype was counted a few times. At one end, the junction sequence differs from germline, possibly due to a read error. The CDR3 sequence: CASSEGEASGFYEQYF. CDR3 in DNA: TGTGCCAGCAGTGAAGGGGAGGCTAGCGGATTTTACGAGCAGTACTTC. This chain links TRBV10-3 with TRBJ2-7; 7 bases align to TRBD2. In germline, CDR1 is ENHRY, CDR2 SYGVKD. The CDR3 totals 16 residues.

The V and J genes are TRBV10-3 and TRBJ2-3; 8 bases align to TRBD1. The CDR3 totals 17 residues. With 2 bases clipped from V and 2 bases from J, the junction kept 9 bases outside the gene matches. CDR1 is ENHRY, CDR2 SYGVKD, per germline. Written as DNA, the CDR3 is TGTGCCATCAGTGAGGGACAGGGCCATAGAATCACAGATACGCAGTATTTT. This translates into CAISEGQGHRITDTQYF.

There are many counts of this clonotype. The CDR3 region has the DNA TGTGCCAGCAGTGAACAGGGGCAGAACTACGAGCAGTACTTC. This encodes CASSEQGQNYEQYF. J is TRBJ2-7 and V is TRBV2, with D perhaps matching TRBD1 (6 bases). Trimming removed 2 bases from V and 3 bases from J, with 11 bases in between. Germline CDR1 and CDR2: SNHLY and FYNNEI. This CDR3 is built from 14 residues.

This clonotype was counted only a few times. This chain links TRBV19 with TRBJ1-1, with 8 bases that match TRBD1. There are 16 residues in the CDR3. CDR1 LNHDA and CDR2 SQIVND come from the germline V gene (reference sequence). V gave up 7 bases and J gave up 0 bases; unmatched junction bases: 10. CDR3 amino acids: CASMPLQGAMNTEAFF. The CDR3 nucleotides read TGTGCCAGTATGCCCCTCCAGGGGGCTATGAACACTGAAGCTTTCTTT.

This clonotype came up many times. The chain carries TRBV2 and TRBJ1-5, with 9 bases fitting TRBD1. This CDR3 has 14 amino acids. CDR1 is SNHLY, CDR2 FYNNEI, per germline. V gave up 6 bases and J gave up 5 bases; unmatched junction bases: 5. CDR3 nucleotides: TGTGCCAGCAGCTCGGGACAGGGCTATCAGCCCCAGCATTTT. Translating it yields CASSSGQGYQPQHF. The full variable domain, its missing parts supplied by reference TRBV2 and TRBJ1-5, is EPEVTQTPSHQVTQMGQEVILRCVPISNHLYFYWYRQILGQKVEFLVSFYNNEISEKSEIFDDQFSVERPDGSNFTLKIRSTKLEDSAMYFCASSSGQGYQPQHFGDGTRLSIL.

This clonotype was observed a few times. This rearrangement joins TRBV5-5 to TRBJ2-7; 8 bases line up with TRBD1. J was trimmed by 7 bases and V by 2 bases; bases with no gene match: 8. This CDR3 region has 14 residues. Germline CDR1 and CDR2: SGHKS and YYEKEE (reference sequence). This CDR3 reads CASSFVGQGREQYF. The CDR3 DNA reads TGTGCCAGCAGCTTCGTCGGACAGGGTCGAGAGCAGTACTTC. Supplemented by reference TRBV5-5 and TRBJ2-7, the full variable domain reads DAGVTQSPTHLIKTRGQQVTLRCSPISGHKSVSWYQQVLGQGPQFIFQYYEKEERGRGNFPDRFSARQFPNYSSELNVNALLLGDSALYLCASSFVGQGREQYFGPGTRLTVT.

In its sample, this clonotype was seen a few times. V usage is TRBV19 and J usage is TRBJ1-4; no firm D call. Trimming took off 3 bases at V and 0 bases at J, with 14 bases between the two ends. CDR1 LNHDA and CDR2 SQIVND come from the germline V gene (reference sequence). The CDR3 is 17 amino acids. The CDR3 region is CASSIVRQAATNEKLFF. In DNA form, the CDR3 reads TGTGCCAGTAGTATTGTGCGGCAGGCTGCAACTAATGAAAAACTGTTTTTT.